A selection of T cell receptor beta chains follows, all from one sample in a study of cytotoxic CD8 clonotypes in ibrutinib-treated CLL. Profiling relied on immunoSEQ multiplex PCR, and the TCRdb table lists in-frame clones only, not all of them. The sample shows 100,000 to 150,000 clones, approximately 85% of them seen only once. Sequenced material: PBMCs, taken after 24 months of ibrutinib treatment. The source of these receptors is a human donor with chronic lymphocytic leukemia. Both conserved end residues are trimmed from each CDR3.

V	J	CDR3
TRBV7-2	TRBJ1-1	ASSLDVNTEAF
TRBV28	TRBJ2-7	ASSLSGVRPYEQY
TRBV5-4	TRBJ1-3	ASSFRDAGNTIY
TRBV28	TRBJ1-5	ASGLMSSGRQPQH
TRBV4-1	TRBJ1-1	ASSHTGARASNTEAF
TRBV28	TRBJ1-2	ASSAAVQTNYGYT
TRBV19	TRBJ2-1	ASYQSSYNEQF
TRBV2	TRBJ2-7	ASTAFGGTSYEQY
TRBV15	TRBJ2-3	ATSGTSGTDTQY
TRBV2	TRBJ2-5	ASSGSFSGALQETQY
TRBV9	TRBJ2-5	ASSPHGDRVEETQY
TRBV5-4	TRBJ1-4	ASSLVGTGGEKLF
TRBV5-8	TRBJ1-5	ASSVGQPQH
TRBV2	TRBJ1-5	ASSEGPNQPQH
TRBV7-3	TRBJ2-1	ASSLILAGGRNEQF
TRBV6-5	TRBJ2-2	ASSYSMGSNTGELF
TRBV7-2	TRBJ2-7	ASSLAGQGASEQY
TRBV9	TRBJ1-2	ASSLQGGGYT
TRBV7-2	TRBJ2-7	ASSLSSGGAYEQY
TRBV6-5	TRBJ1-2	ASKEDRGKDGYT
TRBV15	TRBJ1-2	ATSVTQGQNGYT
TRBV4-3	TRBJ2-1	ASSQEVLRLGDNEQF
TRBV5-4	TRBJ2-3	ASSSGTSTDTQY
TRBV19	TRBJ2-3	ASSTGRTSTDTQY
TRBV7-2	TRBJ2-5	ASSLLGGEMETQY
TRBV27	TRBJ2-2	ASSLSIGELF
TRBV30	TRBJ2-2	AWSVTRGLTGELF
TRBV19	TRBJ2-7	ASSLGPQSSYEQY
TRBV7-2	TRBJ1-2	ASSLFGNRAGYT
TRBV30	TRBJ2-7	AWSGSEGKSSYEQY
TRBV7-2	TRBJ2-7	ASSPSYEQY
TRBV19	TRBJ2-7	ASSKVAGGYEQY
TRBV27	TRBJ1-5	ASKQGGRGPQRQPQH
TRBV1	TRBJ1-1	TSSQVTSFEWSEAF
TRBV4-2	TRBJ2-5	ASSLAGGGETQY
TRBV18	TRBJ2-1	ASSPGTPNNEQF
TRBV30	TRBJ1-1	AWSVPRSGVGTEAF
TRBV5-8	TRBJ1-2	ASSFEAYGYT
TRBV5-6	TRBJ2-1	ASSLDAGATYNEQF
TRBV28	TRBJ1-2	ASSSGDRELYGYT
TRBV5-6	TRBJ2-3	ASSPLLDTQY
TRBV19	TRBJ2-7	ASRGKGEVYEQY
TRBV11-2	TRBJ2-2	ASSLQQGAPGELF
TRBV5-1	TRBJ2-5	ASTGRGETQY
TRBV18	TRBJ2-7	ASSPESLGVYEQY
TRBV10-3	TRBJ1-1	AISDRGPDTEAF
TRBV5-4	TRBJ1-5	ASSLMGLHQPQH
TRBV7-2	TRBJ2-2	ASSLVGGGAGWTGELF
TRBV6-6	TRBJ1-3	ASSFRDTGRNTIY
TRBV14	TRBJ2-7	ASSQDLRTSGVEQY
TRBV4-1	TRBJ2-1	ASSYGRSGQGGDEQF
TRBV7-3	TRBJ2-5	ASSSQQGGTQY
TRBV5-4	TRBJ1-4	ASSLGPEKLF